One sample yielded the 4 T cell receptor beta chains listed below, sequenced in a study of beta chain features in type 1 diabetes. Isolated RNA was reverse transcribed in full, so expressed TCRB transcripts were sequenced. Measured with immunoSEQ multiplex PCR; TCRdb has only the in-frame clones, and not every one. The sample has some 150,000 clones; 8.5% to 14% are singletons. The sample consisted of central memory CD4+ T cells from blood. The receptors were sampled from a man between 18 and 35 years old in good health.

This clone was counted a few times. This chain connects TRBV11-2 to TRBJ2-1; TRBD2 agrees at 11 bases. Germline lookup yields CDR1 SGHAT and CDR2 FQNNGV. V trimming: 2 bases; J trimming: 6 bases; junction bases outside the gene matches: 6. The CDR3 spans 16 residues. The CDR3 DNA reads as TGTGCCAGCAGCTTATTAAGACTAGCGGGAACCAATGAGCAGTTCTTC. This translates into CASSLLRLAGTNEQFF. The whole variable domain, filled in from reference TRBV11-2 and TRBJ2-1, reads EAGVAQSPRYKIIEKRQSVAFWCNPISGHATLYWYQQILGQGPKLLIQFQNNGVVDDSQLPKDRFSAERLKGVDSTLKIQPAKLEDSAVYLCASSLLRLAGTNEQFFGPGTRLTVL.

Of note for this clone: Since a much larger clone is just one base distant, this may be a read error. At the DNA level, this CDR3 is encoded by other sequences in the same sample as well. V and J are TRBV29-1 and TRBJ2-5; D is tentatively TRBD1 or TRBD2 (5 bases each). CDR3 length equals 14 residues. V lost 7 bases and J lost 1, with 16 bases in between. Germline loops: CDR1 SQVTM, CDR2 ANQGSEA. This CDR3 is CSGSGRRTQETQYF. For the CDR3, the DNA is TGCAGCGGGTCGGGGCGACGGACCCAAGAGACCCAGTACTTC.

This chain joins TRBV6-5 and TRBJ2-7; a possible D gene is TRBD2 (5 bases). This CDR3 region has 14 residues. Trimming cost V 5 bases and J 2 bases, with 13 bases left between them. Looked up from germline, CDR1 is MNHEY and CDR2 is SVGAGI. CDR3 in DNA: TGTGCCAGCAGTGAAACTAGAGACGCCTACGAGCAGTACTTC. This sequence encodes CASSETRDAYEQYF.

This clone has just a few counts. The CDR3: CASSIGGSRVGELFF. CDR3 coding DNA: TGTGCCAGTAGTATAGGAGGCAGTAGAGTCGGGGAGCTGTTTTTT. This rearrangement joins TRBV19 to TRBJ2-2; D is unclear. V gave up 1 base and J gave up 7 bases, with 13 bases separating them. Germline CDR1 and CDR2: LNHDA and SQIVND (reference sequence). The length of the CDR3 is 15 residues.